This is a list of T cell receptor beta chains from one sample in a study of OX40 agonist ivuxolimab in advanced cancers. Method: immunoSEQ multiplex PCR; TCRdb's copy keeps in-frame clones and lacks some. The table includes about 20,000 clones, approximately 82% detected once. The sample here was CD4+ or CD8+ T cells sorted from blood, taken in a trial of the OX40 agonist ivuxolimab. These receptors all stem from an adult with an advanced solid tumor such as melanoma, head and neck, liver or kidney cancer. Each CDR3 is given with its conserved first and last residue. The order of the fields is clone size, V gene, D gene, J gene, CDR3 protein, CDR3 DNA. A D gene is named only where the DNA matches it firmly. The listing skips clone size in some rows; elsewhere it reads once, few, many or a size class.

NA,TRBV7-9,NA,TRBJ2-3,CASSPGVAADTQYF,TGTGCCAGCAGCCCCGGGGTGGCGGCAGATACGCAGTATTTT
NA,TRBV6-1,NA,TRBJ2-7,CASSATASSYEQYF,TGTGCCAGCAGTGCGACAGCCAGCTCCTACGAGCAGTACTTC
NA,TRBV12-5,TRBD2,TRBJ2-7,CASGLLPSGRIGEQYF,TGTGCTAGTGGTTTGCTTCCGAGCGGGAGGATCGGCGAGCAGTACTTC
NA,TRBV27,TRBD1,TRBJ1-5,CASSFSWTGGNSNQPQHF,TGTGCCAGCAGTTTCTCCTGGACAGGGGGCAATAGCAATCAGCCCCAGCATTTT
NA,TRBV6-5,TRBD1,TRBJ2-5,CASSYPGQGAETQYF,TGTGCCAGCAGTTACCCGGGACAGGGGGCTGAGACCCAGTACTTC
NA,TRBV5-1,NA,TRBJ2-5,CASSPFGDRFQETQYF,TGCGCCAGCAGCCCATTTGGCGACCGATTCCAAGAGACCCAGTACTTC
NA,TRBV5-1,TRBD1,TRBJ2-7,CASSWGTGGYEQYF,TGCGCCAGCAGCTGGGGGACAGGGGGCTACGAGCAGTACTTC
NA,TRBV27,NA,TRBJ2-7,CASSLSPGNYEQYF,TGTGCCAGCAGTTTATCCCCAGGAAACTACGAGCAGTACTTC
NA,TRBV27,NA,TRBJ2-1,CASSWSGERYEQFF,TGTGCCAGCAGTTGGAGCGGAGAGCGGTATGAGCAGTTCTTC
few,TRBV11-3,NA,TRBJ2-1,CASSSQGREQFF,TGTGCCAGCAGCTCCCAGGGGCGTGAGCAGTTCTTC
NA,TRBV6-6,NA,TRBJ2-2,CASSYLFGRRTGELFF,TGTGCCAGCAGTTACCTCTTCGGGCGCCGTACCGGGGAGCTGTTTTTT
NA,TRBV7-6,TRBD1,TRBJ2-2,CASSSGQHTGELFF,TGTGCCAGCAGCTCGGGACAGCACACCGGGGAGCTGTTTTTT
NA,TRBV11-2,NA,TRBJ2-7,CASSLGPGYEQYF,TGTGCCAGCAGCTTAGGACCCGGGTACGAGCAGTACTTC
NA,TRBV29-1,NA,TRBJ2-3,CSVILVGTDTQYF,TGCAGCGTCATTCTAGTTGGCACAGATACGCAGTATTTT
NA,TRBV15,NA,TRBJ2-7,CATSSAPPSYEQYF,TGTGCCACCAGCAGCGCCCCTCCCTCCTACGAGCAGTACTTC
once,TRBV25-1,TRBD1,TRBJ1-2,CASSESYQGARGYTF,TGTGCCAGCAGTGAATCGTACCAGGGGGCGCGGGGCTACACCTTC
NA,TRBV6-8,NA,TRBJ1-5,CASSYSSRAEGNQPQHF,TGTGCCAGCAGTTACTCGAGTCGGGCAGAAGGTAATCAGCCCCAGCATTTT
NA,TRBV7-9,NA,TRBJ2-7,CASSWGVGQTYEQYF,TGTGCCAGCAGCTGGGGCGTGGGGCAGACCTACGAGCAGTACTTC
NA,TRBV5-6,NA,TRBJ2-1,CASTIGGHSYNEQFF,TGTGCCAGCACAATCGGCGGACACTCCTACAATGAGCAGTTCTTC
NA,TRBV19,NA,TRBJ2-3,CASSIDVVARSTDTQYF,TGTGCCAGTAGTATAGATGTAGTAGCGAGAAGCACAGATACGCAGTATTTT
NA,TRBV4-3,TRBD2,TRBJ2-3,CASSQDLGGGPTDTQYF,TGCGCCAGCAGCCAAGACCTGGGCGGGGGGCCCACAGATACGCAGTATTTT
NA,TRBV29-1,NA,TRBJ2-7,CSVDAGYEQYF,TGCAGCGTTGATGCCGGCTACGAGCAGTACTTC
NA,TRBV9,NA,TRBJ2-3,CASSVGSDTQYF,TGTGCCAGCAGCGTAGGCTCAGATACGCAGTATTTT
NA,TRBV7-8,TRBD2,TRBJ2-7,CASSSKTSGRPEQYF,TGTGCCAGCAGCTCTAAGACTAGCGGGAGACCCGAGCAGTACTTC
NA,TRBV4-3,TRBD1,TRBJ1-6,CASSQDLRGAYSPLHF,TGCGCCAGCAGCCAAGATCTCAGGGGGGCTTATTCACCCCTCCACTTT
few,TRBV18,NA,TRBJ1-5,CASSPAGPTVEPQHF,TGTGCCAGCTCACCGGCAGGACCCACGGTGGAGCCCCAGCATTTT
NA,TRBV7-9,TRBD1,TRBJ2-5,CASSSSPRDRGETQYF,TGTGCCAGCAGCTCTAGCCCCCGGGACAGGGGAGAGACCCAGTACTTC
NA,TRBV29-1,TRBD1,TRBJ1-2,CSSTGEGDGYTF,TGCAGCTCAACAGGGGAGGGAGATGGCTACACCTTC
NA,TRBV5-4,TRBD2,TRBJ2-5,CASSLSGAHQETQYF,TGTGCCAGCAGCCTTAGCGGGGCACACCAAGAGACCCAGTACTTC
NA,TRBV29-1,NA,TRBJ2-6,CSVGHFDSGANVLTF,TGCAGCGTCGGACACTTCGACTCTGGGGCCAACGTCCTGACTTTC
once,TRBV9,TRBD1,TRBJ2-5,CASSVYRGLGTQYF,TGTGCCAGCAGCGTGTACAGGGGATTGGGGACCCAGTACTTC